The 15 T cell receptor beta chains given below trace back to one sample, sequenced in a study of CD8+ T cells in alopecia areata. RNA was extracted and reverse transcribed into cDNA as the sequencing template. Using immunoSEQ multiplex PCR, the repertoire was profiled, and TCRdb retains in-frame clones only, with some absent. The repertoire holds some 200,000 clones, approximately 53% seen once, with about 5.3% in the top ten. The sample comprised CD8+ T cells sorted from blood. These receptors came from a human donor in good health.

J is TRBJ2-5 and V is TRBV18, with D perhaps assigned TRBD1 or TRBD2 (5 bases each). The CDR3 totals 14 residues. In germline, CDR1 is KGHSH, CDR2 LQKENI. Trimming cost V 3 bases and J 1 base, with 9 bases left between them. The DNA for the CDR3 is TGTGCCAGCTCACCCGGGGCGGTCCAAGAGACCCAGTACTTC. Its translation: CASSPGAVQETQYF.

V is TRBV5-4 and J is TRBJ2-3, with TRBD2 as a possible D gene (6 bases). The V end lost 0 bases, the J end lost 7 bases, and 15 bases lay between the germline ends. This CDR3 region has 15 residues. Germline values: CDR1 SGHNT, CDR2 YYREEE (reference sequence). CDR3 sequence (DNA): TGTGCCAGCAGCTTGGGGCCCTCGGCGGGAAATACGCAGTATTTT. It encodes CASSLGPSAGNTQYF.

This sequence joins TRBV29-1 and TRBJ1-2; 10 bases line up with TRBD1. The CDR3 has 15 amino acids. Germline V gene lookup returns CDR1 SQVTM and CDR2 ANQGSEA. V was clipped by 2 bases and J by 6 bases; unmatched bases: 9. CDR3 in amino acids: CSVENRGQGLDGYTF. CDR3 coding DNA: TGCAGCGTTGAAAATCGGGGACAGGGGCTTGATGGCTACACCTTC.

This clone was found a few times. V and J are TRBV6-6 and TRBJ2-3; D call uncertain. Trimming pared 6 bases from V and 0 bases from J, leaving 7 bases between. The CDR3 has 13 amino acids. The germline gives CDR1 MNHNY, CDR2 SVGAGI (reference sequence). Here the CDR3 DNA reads TGTGCCAGCAGCTGGGCGAGCACAGATACGCAGTATTTT. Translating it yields CASSWASTDTQYF.

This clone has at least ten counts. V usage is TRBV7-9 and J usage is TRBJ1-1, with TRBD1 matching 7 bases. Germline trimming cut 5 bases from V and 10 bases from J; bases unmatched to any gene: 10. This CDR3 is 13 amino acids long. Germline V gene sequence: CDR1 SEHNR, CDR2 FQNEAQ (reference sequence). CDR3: CASSPFGQVSAFF. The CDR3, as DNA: TGTGCCAGCAGCCCCTTCGGACAGGTTTCAGCTTTCTTT.

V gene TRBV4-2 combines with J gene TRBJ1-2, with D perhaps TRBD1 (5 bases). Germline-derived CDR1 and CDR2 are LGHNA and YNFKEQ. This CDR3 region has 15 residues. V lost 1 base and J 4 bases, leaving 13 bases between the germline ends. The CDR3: CASSQVGVGLYGYTF. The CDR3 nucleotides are TGTGCCAGCAGCCAAGTAGGGGTGGGGCTCTATGGCTACACCTTC.

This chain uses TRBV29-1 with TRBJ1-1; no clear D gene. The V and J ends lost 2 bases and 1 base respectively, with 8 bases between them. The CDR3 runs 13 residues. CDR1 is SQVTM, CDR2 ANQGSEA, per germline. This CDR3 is CSVESGENTEAFF. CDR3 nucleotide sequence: TGCAGCGTTGAATCTGGGGAGAACACTGAAGCTTTCTTT. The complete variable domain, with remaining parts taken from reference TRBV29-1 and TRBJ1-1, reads SAVISQKPSRDICQRGTSLTIQCQVDSQVTMMFWYRQQPGQSLTLIATANQGSEATYESGFVIDKFPISRPNLTFSTLTVSNMSPEDSSIYLCSVESGENTEAFFGQGTRLTVV.

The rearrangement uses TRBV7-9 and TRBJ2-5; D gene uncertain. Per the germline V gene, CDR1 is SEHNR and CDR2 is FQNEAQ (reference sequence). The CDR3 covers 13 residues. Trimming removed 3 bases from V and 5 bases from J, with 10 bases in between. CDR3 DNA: TGTGCCAGCAGCTTGGGGATCCCGGAGACCCAGTACTTC. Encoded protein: CASSLGIPETQYF.

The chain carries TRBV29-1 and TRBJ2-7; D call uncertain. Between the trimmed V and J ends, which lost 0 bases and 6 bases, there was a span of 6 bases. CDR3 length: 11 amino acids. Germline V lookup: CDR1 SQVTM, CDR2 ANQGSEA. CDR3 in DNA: TGCAGCGTTGAAGATCCCCCCGAGCAGTACTTC. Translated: CSVEDPPEQYF.

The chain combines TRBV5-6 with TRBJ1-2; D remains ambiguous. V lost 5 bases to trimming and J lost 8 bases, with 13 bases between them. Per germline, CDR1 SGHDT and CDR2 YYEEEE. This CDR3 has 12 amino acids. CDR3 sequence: CASSQRSGGYTF. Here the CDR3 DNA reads TGTGCCAGCAGTCAAAGGTCTGGGGGCTACACCTTC.

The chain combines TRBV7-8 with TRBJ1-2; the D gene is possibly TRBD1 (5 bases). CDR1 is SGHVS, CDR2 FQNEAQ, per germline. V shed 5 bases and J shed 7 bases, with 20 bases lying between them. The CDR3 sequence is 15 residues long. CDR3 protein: CASSPGRGREGGYTF. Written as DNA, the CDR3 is TGTGCCAGCAGCCCAGGTCGGGGCAGGGAGGGTGGCTACACCTTC. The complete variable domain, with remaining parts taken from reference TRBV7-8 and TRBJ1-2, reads GAGVSQSPRYKVAKRGQDVALRCDPISGHVSLFWYQQALGQGPEFLTYFQNEAQLDKSGLPSDRFFAERPEGSVSTLKIQRTQQEDSAVYLCASSPGRGREGGYTFGSGTRLTVV.

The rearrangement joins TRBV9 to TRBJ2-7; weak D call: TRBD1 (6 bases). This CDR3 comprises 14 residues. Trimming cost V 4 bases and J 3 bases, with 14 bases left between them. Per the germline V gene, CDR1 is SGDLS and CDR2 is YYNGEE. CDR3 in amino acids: CASSPRQVDYEQYF. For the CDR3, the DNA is TGTGCCAGCAGCCCAAGACAGGTAGACTACGAGCAGTACTTC.

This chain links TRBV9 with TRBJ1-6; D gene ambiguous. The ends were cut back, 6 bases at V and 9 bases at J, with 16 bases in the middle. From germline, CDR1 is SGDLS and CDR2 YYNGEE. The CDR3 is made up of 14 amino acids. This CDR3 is CASTPEGTGSPLHF. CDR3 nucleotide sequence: TGTGCCAGCACCCCCGAGGGAACCGGTTCACCCCTCCACTTT.

The DNA of the CDR3 is TGTGCCAGCAGCCAATTTCAGGGTGGTGCGAACACCGGGGAGCTGTTTTTT. It translates to CASSQFQGGANTGELFF. V is TRBV14 and J is TRBJ2-2; D might be TRBD1 (5 bases). This CDR3 is 17 amino acids long. V was clipped by 2 bases and J by 0 bases, with 13 bases between them. Germline CDR1 reads SGHDN; CDR2 reads FVKESK.

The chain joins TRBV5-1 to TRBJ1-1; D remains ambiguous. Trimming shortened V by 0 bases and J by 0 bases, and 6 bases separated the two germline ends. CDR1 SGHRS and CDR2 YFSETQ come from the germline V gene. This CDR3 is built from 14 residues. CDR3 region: CASSLGPVNTEAFF. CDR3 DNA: TGCGCCAGCAGCTTGGGGCCTGTGAACACTGAAGCTTTCTTT.